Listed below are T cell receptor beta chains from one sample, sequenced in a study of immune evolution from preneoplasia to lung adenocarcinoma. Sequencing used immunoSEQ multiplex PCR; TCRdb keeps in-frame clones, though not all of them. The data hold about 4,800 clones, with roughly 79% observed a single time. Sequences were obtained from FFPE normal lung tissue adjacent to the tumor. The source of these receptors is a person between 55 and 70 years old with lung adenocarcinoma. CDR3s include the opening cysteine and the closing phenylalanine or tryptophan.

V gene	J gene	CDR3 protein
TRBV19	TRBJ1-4	CASRVDDQGYEKLFF
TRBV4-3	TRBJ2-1	CASSPLAGNEQFF
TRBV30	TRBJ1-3	CAWSPYFSARGSSGNTIYF
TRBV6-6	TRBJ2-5	CASRPVLGTQETQYF
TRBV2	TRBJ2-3	CASSWTGSADTQYF
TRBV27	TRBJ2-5	CASSLTRVETQYF
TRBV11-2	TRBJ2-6	CASSLDLAGANVLTF
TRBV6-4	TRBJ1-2	CASSDPFAGVDGYTF
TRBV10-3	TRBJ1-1	CAITKGTGNTEAFF
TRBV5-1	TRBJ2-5	CASSPRESGRARETQYF
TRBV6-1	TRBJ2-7	CASSEARYRVDYEQYF
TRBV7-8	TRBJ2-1	CASSRIAGEYNEQFF
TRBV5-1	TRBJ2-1	CASSSGGLAGLNEQFF
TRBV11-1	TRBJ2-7	CASSSYYEQYF
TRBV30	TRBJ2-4	CAWSDLFEGIQYF
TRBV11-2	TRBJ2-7	CASSFLAGRSYEQYF
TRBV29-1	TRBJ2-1	CSVGGQISYNEQFF
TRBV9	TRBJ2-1	CASSVSSGTYNEQFF
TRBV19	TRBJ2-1	CASSISAGVAGEQFF
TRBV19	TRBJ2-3	CASGGRGSDTQYF
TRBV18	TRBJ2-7	CASSPAGTGNYEQYF
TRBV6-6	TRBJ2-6	CASRRTGQSGANVLTF
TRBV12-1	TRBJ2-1	CASQELAGIYNEQFF
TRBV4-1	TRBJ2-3	CASSPTSGNTDTQYF
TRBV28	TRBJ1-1	CASSVGEGGKAEAFF
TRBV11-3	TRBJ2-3	CASSSGLAGADDTQYF
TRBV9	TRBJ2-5	CASSVALAGNQETQYF
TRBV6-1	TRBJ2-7	CASSVGARVDEQYF
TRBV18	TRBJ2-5	CASSPRAGGAETQYF
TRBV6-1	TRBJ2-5	CASSESGTKFETQYF
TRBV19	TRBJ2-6	CASSTGDGSGANVLTF
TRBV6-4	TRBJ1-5	CASSEAPNQPQHF
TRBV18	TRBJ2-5	CASSPESGRPQETQYF
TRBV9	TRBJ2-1	CASSAYMNEQFF
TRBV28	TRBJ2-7	CASSPSRQKPRDLVPYEQYF
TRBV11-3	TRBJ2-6	CASSLNGANVLTF
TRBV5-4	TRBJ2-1	CASSLVQGSNNEQFF
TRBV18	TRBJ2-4	CASSPPPQALAKNIQYF
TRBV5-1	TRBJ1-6	CASSRDRVGPGSPLHF
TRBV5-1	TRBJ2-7	CASSSASGYEQYF
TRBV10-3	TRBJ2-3	CAITEGARADTQYF
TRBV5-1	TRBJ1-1	CASSSDRGNTEAFF
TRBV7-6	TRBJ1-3	CASSSLWQGGGNTIYF